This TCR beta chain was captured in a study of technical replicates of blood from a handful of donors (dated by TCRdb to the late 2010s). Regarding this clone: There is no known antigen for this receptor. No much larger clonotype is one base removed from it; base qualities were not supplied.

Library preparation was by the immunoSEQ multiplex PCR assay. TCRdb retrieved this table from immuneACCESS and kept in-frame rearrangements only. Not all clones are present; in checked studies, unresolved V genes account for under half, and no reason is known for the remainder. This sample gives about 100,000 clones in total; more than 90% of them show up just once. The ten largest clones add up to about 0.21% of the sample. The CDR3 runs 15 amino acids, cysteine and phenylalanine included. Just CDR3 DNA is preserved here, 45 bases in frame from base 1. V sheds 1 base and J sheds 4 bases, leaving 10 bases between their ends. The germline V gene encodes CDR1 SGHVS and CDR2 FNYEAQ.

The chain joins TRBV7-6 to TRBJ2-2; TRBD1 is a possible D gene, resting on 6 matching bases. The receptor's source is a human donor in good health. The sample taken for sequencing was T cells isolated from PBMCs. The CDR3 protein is CASSLGVRGTGELFF. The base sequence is TGTGCCAGCAGCTTAGGGGTCAGGGGCACCGGGGAGCTGTTTTTT.